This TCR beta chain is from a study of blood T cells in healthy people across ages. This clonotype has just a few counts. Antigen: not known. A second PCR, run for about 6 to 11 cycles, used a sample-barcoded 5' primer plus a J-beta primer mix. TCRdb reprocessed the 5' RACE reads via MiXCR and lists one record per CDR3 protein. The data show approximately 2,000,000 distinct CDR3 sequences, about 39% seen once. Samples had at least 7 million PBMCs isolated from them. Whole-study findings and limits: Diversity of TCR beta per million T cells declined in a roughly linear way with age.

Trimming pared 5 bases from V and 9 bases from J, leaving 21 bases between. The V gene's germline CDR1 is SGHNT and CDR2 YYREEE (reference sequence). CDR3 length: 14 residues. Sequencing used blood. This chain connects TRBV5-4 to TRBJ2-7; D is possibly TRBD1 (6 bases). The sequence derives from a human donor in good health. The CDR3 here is CASSPGRQKGGQYF. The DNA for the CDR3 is TGTGCCAGCAGTCCGGGACGACAAAAAGGGGGGCAGTACTTC.